These 10 T cell receptor beta chains share one sample of origin, sequenced in a study of Graves' ophthalmopathy and Graves' hyperthyroidism. Amplified TCR beta CDR3 regions were obtained using RNA transcripts as template. First-round RT-PCR relied on HTBI primers, and a second-round multiplex PCR came next. TCRdb called the multiplex PCR reads again in MiXCR, with one record for every CDR3 protein. The sample holds nearly 400,000 distinct CDR3 sequences, about 17% seen once. Sequenced input: peripheral blood. All receptors come from a woman between 18 and 29 years old with Graves' ophthalmopathy.

The V and J genes are TRBV4-2 and TRBJ2-5, with 8 bases that match TRBD2. From germline, CDR1 is LGHNA and CDR2 YNFKEQ. The CDR3 totals 15 residues. Germline trimming cut 6 bases from V and 2 bases from J; bases unmatched to any gene: 8. CDR3 loop: CASSEVIAGQETQYF. The CDR3, as DNA: TGTGCCAGCAGTGAAGTAATAGCGGGGCAAGAGACCCAGTACTTC.

This clonotype showed up just once. The CDR3 nucleotides read TGTGCCAGCAGCTTTTTGGCAGGGTTTACCTACGAGCAGTACTTC. Residues: CASSFLAGFTYEQYF. This chain connects TRBV7-2 to TRBJ2-7, with TRBD1 as a possible D gene (5 bases). V was cut by 3 bases and J by 2 bases, with 14 bases left in between. The length of the CDR3 is 15 residues. Germline V gene data show CDR1 as SGHTA and CDR2 as FQGNSA.

This clonotype was seen ten or more times. The chain combines TRBV28 with TRBJ2-4; maybe TRBD2 (6 bases). V dropped 6 bases and J dropped 3 bases, with 15 bases sitting between them. The V gene's germline CDR1 is MDHEN and CDR2 SYDVKM. This CDR3 is 15 amino acids long. The CDR3 sequence: CASSRDFEGKNIQYF. The CDR3 DNA sequence: TGTGCCAGCAGCAGGGACTTTGAAGGCAAAAACATTCAGTACTTC.

J is TRBJ1-2 and V is TRBV6-2 or TRBV6-3; TRBD1 matches at 8 bases. The CDR3 contains 12 residues. V gave up 7 bases and J gave up 6 bases; unmatched junction bases: 4. Per germline, CDR1 MNHEY and CDR2 SVGEGT. The CDR3 is CASTDRVDGYTF. In nucleotides, the CDR3 is TGTGCCAGCACGGACAGGGTGGATGGCTACACCTTC.

J is TRBJ1-5 and V is TRBV7-8, with 11 bases lining up with TRBD1. The V gene's germline CDR1 is SGHVS and CDR2 FQNEAQ. The CDR3 is made up of 16 amino acids. V lost 6 bases, J lost 7 bases, and 11 bases stayed unmatched. The CDR3, as DNA: TGTGCCAGCAGACCAACCGGGACAGGGGGAGGACAGCCCCAGCATTTT. It is translated as CASRPTGTGGGQPQHF.

This clonotype was seen only once. This chain joins TRBV6-2 or TRBV6-3 and TRBJ2-5; tentative D call: TRBD2 (5 bases). CDR1 MNHEY and CDR2 SVGEGT come from the germline V gene. V dropped 3 bases and J dropped 2 bases, with 16 bases sitting between them. This CDR3 contains 16 residues. Written as DNA, the CDR3 is TGTGCCAGCAGTTATTATTTGAGGGCTAATCAAGAGACCCAGTACTTC. Its translation is CASSYYLRANQETQYF.

The chain combines TRBV20-1 with TRBJ2-7, with D possibly matching TRBD1 (5 bases). The germline CDR1 and CDR2 sequences are DFQATT and SNEGSKA (reference sequence). This CDR3 has 14 amino acids. Trimming stripped 6 bases from V and 2 bases from J, with 17 bases between. This CDR3 reads CSAITGSGTYEQYF. The CDR3, as DNA: TGCAGTGCCATAACCGGGTCAGGGACCTACGAGCAGTACTTC.

The rearrangement uses TRBV28 and TRBJ1-2, with 9 bases aligning to TRBD1. V lost 6 bases and J lost 5; bases outside the gene matches: 13. CDR1 is MDHEN, CDR2 SYDVKM, per germline. The CDR3 is 16 residues long. The CDR3 here is CASRGTGGDRLYGYTF. The CDR3 bases are TGTGCCAGCAGGGGCACAGGGGGCGATCGACTTTATGGCTACACCTTC.

This clonotype occurred many times. The chain recombines TRBV6-2 or TRBV6-3 with TRBJ1-1; D is ambiguous. The CDR3 extends over 15 amino acids. Looked up from germline, CDR1 is MNHEY and CDR2 is SVGEGT. V lost 6 bases to trimming and J lost 3 bases, with 17 bases between them. CDR3 in DNA: TGTGCCAGCAGGGGCCCGGGTTTTTTAGACACTGAAGCTTTCTTT. Its protein is CASRGPGFLDTEAFF.

CDR3 residues: CASSLSFGQGKTQYF. Here the CDR3 DNA reads TGTGCCAGCAGTTTATCCTTCGGGCAGGGAAAGACCCAGTACTTC. The V gene is TRBV27, the J gene TRBJ2-5; D is possibly TRBD1 (5 bases). Germline values: CDR1 MNHEY, CDR2 SMNVEV (reference sequence). V shed 0 bases and J shed 6 bases, with 14 bases lying between them. CDR3 size: 15 residues.